Included here is one T cell receptor beta chain sequence, with context. Its antigen is unidentified. These data belong to a study of T cell responses to AZD1222 COVID-19 vaccine. Study-wide findings and caveats: The study reported that nearly half of spike-specific TCRs target unmutated variant regions. Regions 160-218 and 743-854 dominated among vaccine-associated CD4 TCRs spanning spike.

Trimming removed 5 bases at V and 8 bases at J, with 10 bases between. This CDR3 has 12 residues. Germline CDR1 and CDR2: SGHTA and FQGTGA. Generated by immunoSEQ multiplex PCR, the TCRdb table keeps only in-frame clones and is missing some. The table lists 100,000 to 110,000 clones, about 90% of them singletons. V is TRBV7-3 and J is TRBJ2-1, with D unclear. Sample: peripheral blood, taken on day 0 of AZD1222 vaccination. This TCR was sampled from an adult in good health. The CDR3 region is CASSAGFDEQFF. CDR3 sequence (DNA): TGTGCCAGCAGCGCTGGGTTCGATGAGCAGTTCTTC.